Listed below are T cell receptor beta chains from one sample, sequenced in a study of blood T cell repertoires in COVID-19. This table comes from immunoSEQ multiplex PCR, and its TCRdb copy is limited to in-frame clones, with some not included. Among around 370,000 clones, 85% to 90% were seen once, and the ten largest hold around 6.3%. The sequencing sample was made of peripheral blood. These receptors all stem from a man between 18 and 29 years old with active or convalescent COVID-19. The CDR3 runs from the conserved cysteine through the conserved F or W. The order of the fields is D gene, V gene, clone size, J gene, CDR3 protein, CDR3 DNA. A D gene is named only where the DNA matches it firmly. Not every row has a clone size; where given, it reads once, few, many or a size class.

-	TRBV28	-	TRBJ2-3	CASGGKGRLLDTQYF	TGTGCCAGTGGTGGGAAGGGGCGCCTCCTAGATACGCAGTATTTT
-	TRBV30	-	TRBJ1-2	CAWSVRSVRDYGYTF	TGTGCCTGGAGTGTACGGTCGGTCAGGGACTATGGCTACACCTTC
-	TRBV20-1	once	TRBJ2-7	CSAAKTEQYF	TGCAGTGCCGCCAAGACAGAGCAGTACTTC
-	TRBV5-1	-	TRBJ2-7	CASRGGNIYEQYF	TGCGCCAGCAGGGGGGGAAATATCTACGAGCAGTACTTC
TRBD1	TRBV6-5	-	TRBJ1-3	CASSSLTGQGNTIYF	TGTGCCAGCAGTTCGCTCACGGGACAGGGAAACACCATATATTTT
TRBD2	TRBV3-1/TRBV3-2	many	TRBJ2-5	CATLGLAGAETQYF	TGTGCCACCCTGGGACTAGCGGGCGCGGAGACCCAGTACTTC
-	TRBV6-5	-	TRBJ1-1	CASSTTKTGTEAFF	TGTGCCAGCAGCACAACAAAGACGGGGACTGAAGCTTTCTTT
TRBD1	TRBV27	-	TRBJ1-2	CASSPQGQTNYGYTF	TGTGCCAGCAGTCCACAGGGACAGACAAACTATGGCTACACCTTC
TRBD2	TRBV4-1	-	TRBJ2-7	CASSRTGTSTPYEQYF	TGCGCCAGCAGCCGCACCGGGACTAGCACTCCCTACGAGCAGTACTTC
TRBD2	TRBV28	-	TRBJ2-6	CASSTPEAGGFTGANVLTF	TGTGCCAGCAGTACGCCAGAAGCGGGAGGGTTTACTGGGGCCAACGTCCTGACTTTC
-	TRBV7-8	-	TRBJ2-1	CASSYVDSFYNEQFF	TGTGCCAGCAGCTACGTGGACAGCTTTTACAATGAGCAGTTCTTC
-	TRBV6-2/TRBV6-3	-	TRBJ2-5	CASSYFRGSETQYF	TGTGCCAGCAGTTACTTTAGGGGCTCGGAGACCCAGTACTTC
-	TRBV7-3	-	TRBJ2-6	CASSQGGTGANVLTF	TGTGCCAGCAGCCAAGGGGGAACTGGGGCCAACGTCCTGACTTTC
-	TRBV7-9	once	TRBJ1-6	CASSLDIRGSSYNSPLHF	TGTGCCAGCAGCTTAGATATCAGGGGAAGCTCCTATAATTCACCCCTCCACTTT
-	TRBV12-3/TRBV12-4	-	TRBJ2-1	CASSLGRRDEQFF	TGTGCCAGCAGTTTAGGCCGGCGGGACGAGCAGTTCTTC
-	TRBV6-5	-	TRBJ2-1	CATPMYEQFF	TGTGCCACTCCTATGTATGAGCAGTTCTTC
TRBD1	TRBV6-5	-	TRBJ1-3	CASSYSIQGQGNTIYF	TGTGCCAGCAGTTACTCGATACAGGGGCAGGGAAACACCATATATTTT
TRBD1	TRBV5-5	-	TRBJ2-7	CASSLARGLYEQYF	TGTGCCAGCAGCTTGGCGAGGGGGCTCTACGAGCAGTACTTC
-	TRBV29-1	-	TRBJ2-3	CSVLGPDTQYF	TGCAGCGTTTTGGGCCCAGATACGCAGTATTTT
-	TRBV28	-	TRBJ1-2	CASSSPGVGFYGYTF	TGTGCCAGCAGTTCGCCAGGGGTCGGCTTCTATGGCTACACCTTC
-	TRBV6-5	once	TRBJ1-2	CASSYRGHAGYTF	TGTGCCAGCAGTTACAGAGGGCACGCTGGCTACACCTTC
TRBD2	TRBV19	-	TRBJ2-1	CASSIGAPSGVMYEQFF	TGTGCCAGTAGTATAGGGGCCCCTAGCGGGGTAATGTATGAGCAGTTCTTC
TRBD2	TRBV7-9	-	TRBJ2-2	CASSLYRWTSGGTGELFF	TGTGCCAGCAGCTTATACAGATGGACTAGCGGGGGGACCGGGGAGCTGTTTTTT
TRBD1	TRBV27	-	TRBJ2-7	CASSTDRGTDEQYF	TGTGCCAGCAGTACTGACAGGGGGACGGACGAGCAGTACTTC
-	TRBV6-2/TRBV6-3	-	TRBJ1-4	CASSDTGLTRGKKLFF	TGTGCCAGCAGTGACACTGGACTAACAAGAGGGAAGAAACTGTTTTTT
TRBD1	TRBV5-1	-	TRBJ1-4	CASSFGTGAREKLFF	TGCGCCAGCAGCTTTGGGACAGGGGCCCGGGAAAAACTGTTTTTT
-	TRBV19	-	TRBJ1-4	CASTPVRQNKKLFF	TGTGCCAGTACACCGGTGAGACAAAATAAAAAACTGTTTTTT
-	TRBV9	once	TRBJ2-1	CASSVLTSGEQFF	TGTGCCAGCAGCGTATTAACCAGCGGGGAGCAGTTCTTC